The clone carrying this T cell receptor (beta chain) turned up a few times. Antigen unknown. The CDR3 is 13 residues long. The V end was cut by 2 bases, the J end by 7 bases, with 12 bases between. CDR1 is ENHRY and CDR2 is SYGVKD in the germline V gene. The sample is drawn from a study of identical twins. Overall study results and limits: There is a chance that invariant MAIT and iNKT cells partially muddied zero-insertion analyses. Out-of-frame alpha sequences shared by twins were enriched for low generation probability.

With no exceptions, donors were healthy Caucasians. A universal primer site was created by template switching, with the cDNA bearing unique molecular identifiers. From the 5' RACE reads, TCRdb called clonotypes with MiXCR, one entry per CDR3 protein. The sample comprises 460,000 or so distinct CDR3 sequences, over 12% of which are singletons, and approximately 0.52% rests with the top ten. These data are also associated with another study on yellow fever vaccine responses in identical twins.

The V gene is TRBV10-3, the J gene TRBJ2-7, with a tentative D call TRBD1 (6 bases). This receptor was obtained from a woman between 18 and 30 years old in good health. What was sequenced was CD4+ T cells sorted from blood. The CDR3 loop reads CAISEAGAKEQYF. The DNA of the CDR3 is TGTGCCATCAGTGAGGCAGGGGCGAAGGAGCAGTACTTC.